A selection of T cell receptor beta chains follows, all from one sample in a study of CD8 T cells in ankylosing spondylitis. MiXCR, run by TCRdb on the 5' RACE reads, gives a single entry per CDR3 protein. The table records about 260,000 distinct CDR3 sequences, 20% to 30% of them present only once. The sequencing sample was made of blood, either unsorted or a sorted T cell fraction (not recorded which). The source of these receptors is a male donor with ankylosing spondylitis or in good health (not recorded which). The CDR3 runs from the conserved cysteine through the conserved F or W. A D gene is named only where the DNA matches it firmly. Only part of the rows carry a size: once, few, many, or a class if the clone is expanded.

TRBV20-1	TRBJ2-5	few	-	TGCAGTGCTAGAGAGGCGACTTTGAAGACCCAGTACTTC	CSAREATLKTQYF
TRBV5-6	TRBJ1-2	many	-	TGTGCCAGCAGCTTGGAACAGAACTACTATGGCTACACCTTC	CASSLEQNYYGYTF
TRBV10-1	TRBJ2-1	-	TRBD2	TGCGCCAGCAGTGAGTCCGGACTAGCTCGGGATGAGCAGTTCTTC	CASSESGLARDEQFF
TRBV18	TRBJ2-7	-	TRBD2	TGTGCCACCAAAAGCGGGGGGCCGTCTCGGGACGAGCAGTACTTC	CATKSGGPSRDEQYF
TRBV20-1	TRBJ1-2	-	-	TGCAGTGCTTTGACCTATGGCTACACCTTC	CSALTYGYTF
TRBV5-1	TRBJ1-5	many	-	TGCGCCAGCAGCGACCTCAGCCAGCCCCAGCATTTT	CASSDLSQPQHF
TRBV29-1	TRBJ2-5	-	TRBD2	TGCAGCGTTGAAGTCAGACTAGCGGACCAAGAGACCCAGTACTTC	CSVEVRLADQETQYF
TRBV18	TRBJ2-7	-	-	TGTGCCAGCTCACCACTCAAGGGCTACGGTGGCTACGAGCAGTACTTC	CASSPLKGYGGYEQYF
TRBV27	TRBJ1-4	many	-	TGTGCCAGCAGACGGACAGCAACTAATGAAAAACTGTTTTTT	CASRRTATNEKLFF
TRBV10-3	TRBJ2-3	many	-	TGTGCCATCACCCTCGAAAGGGACGGGAGTACGCAGTATTTT	CAITLERDGSTQYF
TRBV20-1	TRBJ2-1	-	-	TGCAGTGCTAGAGCCAAACCCAAGTGGGGGACCGCAGGCGGGAATGAGCAGTTCTTC	CSARAKPKWGTAGGNEQFF
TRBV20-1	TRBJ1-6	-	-	TGCAGTGCTCCCAGCTCCGGATATAATTCACCCCTCCACTTT	CSAPSSGYNSPLHF
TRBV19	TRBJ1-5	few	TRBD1	TGTGCCAGTTGGACAGGCGCCAGCAATCAGCCCCAGCATTTT	CASWTGASNQPQHF
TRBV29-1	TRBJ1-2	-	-	TGCAGCGTTGAAGGTGGGCTTGGCTACACCTTC	CSVEGGLGYTF
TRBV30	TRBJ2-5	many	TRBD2	TGTGCCTGGTCGGGAGGAGACAAGAGACCCCAGTACTTC	CAWSGGDKRPQYF
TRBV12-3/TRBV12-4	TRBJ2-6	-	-	TGTGCCAGCACCACTCGAAGGGGCTCTGGGGCCAACGTCCTGACTTTC	CASTTRRGSGANVLTF
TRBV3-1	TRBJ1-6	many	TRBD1	TGTGCCAGCAGCCAGTGGACAGGGTTGAATTCACCCCTCCACTTT	CASSQWTGLNSPLHF
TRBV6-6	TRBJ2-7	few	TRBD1	TGTGCCAGCCGGACAGGGGGCGACGAGCAGTACTTC	CASRTGGDEQYF
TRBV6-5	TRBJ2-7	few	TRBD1	TGTGCCAGCAGTTACGGGACAGCCAATCCAACGTACGAGCAGTACTTC	CASSYGTANPTYEQYF
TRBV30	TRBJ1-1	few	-	TGTGCCTGGAGTCCAGAAGGACGCCGGAACACTGAAGCTTTCTTT	CAWSPEGRRNTEAFF
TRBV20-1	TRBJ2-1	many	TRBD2	TGCAGTGCTAAGCCCCTTAGCGGGGGTTACAATGAGCAGTTCTTC	CSAKPLSGGYNEQFF
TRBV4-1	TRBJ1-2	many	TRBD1	TGCGCCAGCAGCCTGCCACGGGACAGGAACTATGGCTACACCTTC	CASSLPRDRNYGYTF
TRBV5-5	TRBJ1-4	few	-	TGTGCCAGCAGCACCCAGACACTGCATAATGAAAAACTGTTTTTT	CASSTQTLHNEKLFF
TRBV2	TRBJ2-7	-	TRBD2	TGTGCCAGCGAAAGAAGCGGGGGTGACGAGCAGTACTTC	CASERSGGDEQYF